This entry lists 4 T cell receptor beta chains sequenced from one sample in a study of blood T cells in healthy people across ages (dated by TCRdb to 2013 to 2016). Library method: 5' RACE. Sequencer: Illumina HiSeq 2500. A second PCR of roughly 7 to 11 cycles was performed with a sample-barcoded 5' primer and a J-beta primer mix. TCRdb trimmed public reads at Q25 via fastp, called clones via MiXCR and kept in-frame beta chains. Rows with a matching CDR3 protein are joined into one entry that keeps the most common DNA and genes. The sample profile shows fewer than 800,000 distinct CDR3 sequences; roughly 50% of them were found once. The ten biggest clones cover 25% to 35% of the sample. What was sequenced was blood. These receptors originate from a woman between 55 and 75 years old in good health.

The rearrangement uses TRBV3-1 and TRBJ2-3; 8 nucleotides match TRBD2. After removal of 1 base from V and 12 bases from J, the junction contained 9 bases not matched to a gene. The length of the CDR3 is 14 residues. Germline V lookup: CDR1 LGHDT, CDR2 YNNKEL (reference sequence). The CDR3: CASSQVLYGRAQYF. CDR3 coding DNA: TGTGCCAGCAGCCAAGTCCTTTACGGGAGGGCCCAGTATTTT.

The chain carries TRBV3-1 and TRBJ1-1; a possible D gene is TRBD1 (6 bases). The ends were cut back, 1 base at V and 6 bases at J, with 12 bases in the middle. The CDR3 covers 14 residues. Germline V gene sequence: CDR1 LGHDT, CDR2 YNNKEL (reference sequence). CDR3 residues: CASSQGGGRPEAFF. The CDR3 bases are TGTGCCAGCAGCCAAGGAGGGGGTCGACCTGAAGCTTTCTTT.

The chain is built from TRBV28 and TRBJ2-5; TRBD2 matches at 13 bases. Germline loops: CDR1 MDHEN, CDR2 SYDVKM. J lost 11 bases, V lost 3 bases, and 15 bases had no gene match. This CDR3 is 17 amino acids long. The DNA for the CDR3 is TGTGCCAGCAGTTTGCCCCGACTAGCGGGAGGCCCTAGAAAGCAGTACTTC. Translating gives CASSLPRLAGGPRKQYF.

The rearrangement joins TRBV27 to TRBJ2-2; tentative D call: TRBD1 (5 bases). V was trimmed by 5 bases and J by 5 bases, leaving 15 bases between them. Germline assignment: CDR1 MNHEY and CDR2 SMNVEV (reference sequence). The CDR3 extends over 15 amino acids. The CDR3 coding sequence is TGTGCCAGCAGTCCCTCTTGGGCAGGGACCGGGGAGCTGTTTTTT. Amino acid sequence: CASSPSWAGTGELFF.